These 9 T cell receptor beta chains were sequenced from one sample in a study of blood T cells in healthy people across ages (dated by TCRdb to between 2014 and 2017). The library was built by means of 5' RACE. The sequencer was an Illumina HiSeq 2500. A second roughly 6 to 12 cycle PCR used a sample-barcoded 5' primer and a J-beta primer mix. The public sequencing data were trimmed at Q25 with fastp and processed into clonotypes with MiXCR by TCRdb, which kept only in-frame beta chains. Identical CDR3 proteins give one entry, which carries the most common genes and DNA. The sample table contains 800,000 or so distinct CDR3 sequences; only one count was recorded for around 50% of them. The top ten clones comprise less than 20% of the sample. Sequences were obtained from blood. These receptors were taken from a man older than 75 in good health.

The J gene is TRBJ2-1, the V gene TRBV5-1; 15 bases match TRBD2. The CDR3 runs 19 residues. Germline values: CDR1 SGHRS, CDR2 YFSETQ. V shed 3 bases and J 3 bases; nucleotides not matched to a gene: 10. CDR3 nucleotide sequence: TGCGCCAGCAGCTACGGACTAGCGGGAGGGATCGGGAACTACAATGAGCAGTTCTTC. Translation gives CASSYGLAGGIGNYNEQFF.

This chain uses TRBV20-1 with TRBJ2-7; 9 bases are a match to TRBD2. The germline CDR1 and CDR2 sequences are DFQATT and SNEGSKA (reference sequence). The CDR3 totals 15 residues. The V and J ends lost 3 bases and 1 base, in that order; junction bases with no gene match: 7. The CDR3, as DNA: TGCAGTGCTAGCCCAGCGGGAGGCGGGTCCTACGAGCAGTACTTC. This sequence encodes CSASPAGGGSYEQYF.

This clonotype was picked up one time. The chain has TRBV15 and TRBJ2-1, with 7 bases aligning to TRBD2. CDR1 LNHNV and CDR2 YYDKDF come from the germline V gene (reference sequence). After removal of 0 bases from V and 2 bases from J, the junction contained 4 bases not matched to a gene. CDR3 length equals 16 residues. The CDR3 bases are TGTGCCACCAGCAGAGATCGGGGACTAACCTACAATGAGCAGTTCTTC. It specifies CATSRDRGLTYNEQFF. Together with reference TRBV15 and TRBJ2-1, the CDR3 gives the full variable domain: DAMVIQNPRYQVTQFGKPVTLSCSQTLNHNVMYWYQQKSSQAPKLLFHYYDKDFNNEADTPDNFQSRRPNTSFCFLDIRSPGLGDTAMYLCATSRDRGLTYNEQFFGPGTRLTVL.

The chain combines TRBV11-2 with TRBJ1-4; 8 bases are a match to TRBD1. Trimming at V came to 5 bases and at J to 1 base, leaving 9 bases not matched to a gene. The CDR3 contains 17 residues. The germline V gene has CDR1 SGHAT and CDR2 FQNNGV. The CDR3, as DNA: TGTGCCAGCAGCCGGACAGGGTCAGGGGTAACTAATGAAAAACTGTTTTTT. Protein sequence: CASSRTGSGVTNEKLFF.

The gene calls are TRBV24-1 and TRBJ2-1; no clear D gene. The CDR3 has 14 residues. Trimming stripped 2 bases from V and 5 bases from J, with 9 bases between. Germline V lookup: CDR1 KGHDR, CDR2 SFDVKD. This CDR3 reads CATSDWVGDNEQFF. Written as DNA, the CDR3 is TGTGCCACCAGTGATTGGGTCGGAGACAATGAGCAGTTCTTC.

About this clonotype itself: Its ends do not fully match the called genes, so a read error is possible. The chain links TRBV7-7 to TRBJ2-1, with D tentatively TRBD1 or TRBD2 (6 bases each). The CDR3 has 15 amino acids. Germline V gives CDR1 SSHAT, CDR2 FNYEAQ (reference sequence). This CDR3 reads CASSPDRGAGNEQFF. CDR3 coding DNA: TGTGCTAGCAGCCCCGATAGGGGGGCTGGGAATGAGCAGTTCTTC. The complete variable domain, with remaining parts taken from reference TRBV7-7 and TRBJ2-1, reads GAGVSQSPRYKVTKRGQDVTLRCDPISSHATLYWYQQALGQGPEFLTYFNYEAQPDKSGLPSDRFSAERPEGSISTLTIQRTEQRDSAMYRCASSPDRGAGNEQFFGPGTRLTVL.

This clonotype has just one count. V gene TRBV7-9 combines with J gene TRBJ2-2; D is ambiguous. CDR3 size: 12 residues. The V gene's germline CDR1 is SEHNR and CDR2 FQNEAQ (reference sequence). The V gene lost 4 bases and the J gene lost 7 bases, with 7 bases spanning the gap. CDR3: CASSSSVGELFF. CDR3 nucleotide sequence: TGTGCCAGCAGCTCCAGCGTCGGGGAGCTGTTTTTT.

This clonotype has a handful of counts. This chain joins TRBV7-2 and TRBJ2-5; tentatively, D is TRBD1 (5 bases). The CDR3 contains 15 residues. Germline V gene sequence: CDR1 SGHTA, CDR2 FQGNSA. Trimming cost V 1 base and J 2 bases, with 11 bases left between them. In DNA, the CDR3 is TGTGCCAGCAGCTTAGTTGGACAATCACAAGAGACCCAGTACTTC. Residues: CASSLVGQSQETQYF.

As concerns this clonotype: It may be a read error: a sequence one base away is much more abundant. V is TRBV7-6 and J is TRBJ2-7; D is perhaps TRBD2 (5 bases). There are 14 residues in the CDR3. The V gene's germline CDR1 is SGHVS and CDR2 FNYEAQ. Written as DNA, the CDR3 is TGTACCAGCAGCCCCGGGATTAATTCCTACGAGCAGTACTTC. Residues: CTSSPGINSYEQYF.